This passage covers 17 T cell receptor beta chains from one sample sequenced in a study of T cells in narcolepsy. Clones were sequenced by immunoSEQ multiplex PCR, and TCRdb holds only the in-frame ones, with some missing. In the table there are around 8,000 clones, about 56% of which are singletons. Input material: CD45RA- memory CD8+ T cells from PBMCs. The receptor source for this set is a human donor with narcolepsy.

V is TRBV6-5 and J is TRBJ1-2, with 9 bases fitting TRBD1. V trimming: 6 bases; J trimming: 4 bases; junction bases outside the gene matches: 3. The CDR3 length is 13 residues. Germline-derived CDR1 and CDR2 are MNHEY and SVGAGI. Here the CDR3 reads CASSQTGGYGYTF. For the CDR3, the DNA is TGTGCCAGCAGCCAGACAGGGGGCTATGGCTACACCTTC.

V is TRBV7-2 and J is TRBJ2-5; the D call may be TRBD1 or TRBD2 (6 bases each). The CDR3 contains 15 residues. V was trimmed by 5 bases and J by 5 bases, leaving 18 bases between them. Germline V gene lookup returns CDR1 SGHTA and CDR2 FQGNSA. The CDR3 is CASSLGATGAETQYF. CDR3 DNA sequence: TGTGCCAGCAGCCTGGGGGCCACGGGGGCGGAGACCCAGTACTTC.

The CDR3 DNA reads as TGCGCCAGCAGCTTGGCTAGCGGGGGCTTGGTGGGGGATACGCAGTATTTT. It yields the protein CASSLASGGLVGDTQYF. The chain uses TRBV5-1 and TRBJ2-3; 10 bases align to TRBD2. The length of the CDR3 is 17 residues. Germline trimming cut 0 bases from V and 6 bases from J; bases unmatched to any gene: 10. Germline CDR1 is SGHRS and CDR2 is YFSETQ.

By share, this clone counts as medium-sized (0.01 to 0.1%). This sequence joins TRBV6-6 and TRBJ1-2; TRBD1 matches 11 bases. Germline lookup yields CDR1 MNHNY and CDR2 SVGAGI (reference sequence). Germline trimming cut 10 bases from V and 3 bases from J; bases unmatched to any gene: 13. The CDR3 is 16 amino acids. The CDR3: CATNAGQGEAYYGYTF. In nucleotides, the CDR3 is TGTGCCACTAACGCGGGACAGGGGGAAGCTTACTATGGCTACACCTTC.

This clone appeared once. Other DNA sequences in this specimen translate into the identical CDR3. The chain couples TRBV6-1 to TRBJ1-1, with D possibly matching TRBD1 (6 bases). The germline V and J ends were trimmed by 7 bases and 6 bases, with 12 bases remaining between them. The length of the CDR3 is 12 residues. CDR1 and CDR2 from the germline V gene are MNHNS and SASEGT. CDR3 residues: CASIGGGPEAFF. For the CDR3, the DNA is TGTGCCAGCATCGGAGGGGGACCTGAAGCTTTCTTT.

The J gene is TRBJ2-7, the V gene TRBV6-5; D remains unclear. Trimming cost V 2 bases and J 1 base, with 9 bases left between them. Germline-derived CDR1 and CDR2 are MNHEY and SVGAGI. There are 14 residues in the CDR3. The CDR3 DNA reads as TGTGCCAGCAGTTACATTGTGGAATCCTACGAGCAGTACTTC. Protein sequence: CASSYIVESYEQYF.

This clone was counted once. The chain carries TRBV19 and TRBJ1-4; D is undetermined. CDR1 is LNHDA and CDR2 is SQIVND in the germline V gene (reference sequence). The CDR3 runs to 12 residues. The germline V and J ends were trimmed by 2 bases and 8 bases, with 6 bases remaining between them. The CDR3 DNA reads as TGTGCCAGTAGTATATTCGGCGAAAAACTGTTTTTT. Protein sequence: CASSIFGEKLFF. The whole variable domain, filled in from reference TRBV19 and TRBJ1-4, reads DGGITQSPKYLFRKEGQNVTLSCEQNLNHDAMYWYRQDPGQGLRLIYYSQIVNDFQKGDIAEGYSVSREKKESFPLTVTSAQKNPTAFYLCASSIFGEKLFFGSGTQLSVL.

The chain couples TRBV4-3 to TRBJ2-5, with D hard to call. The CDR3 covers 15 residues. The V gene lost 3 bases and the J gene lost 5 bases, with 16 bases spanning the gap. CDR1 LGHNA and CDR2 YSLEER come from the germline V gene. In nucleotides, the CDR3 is TGCGCCAGCAGCCAGGATGGCGTAGTATACGAGACCCAGTACTTC. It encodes CASSQDGVVYETQYF.

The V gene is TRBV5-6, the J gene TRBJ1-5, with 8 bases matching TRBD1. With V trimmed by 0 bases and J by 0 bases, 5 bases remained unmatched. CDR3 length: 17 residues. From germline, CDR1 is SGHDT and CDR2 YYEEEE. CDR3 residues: CASSLEGGQVSNQPQHF. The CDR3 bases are TGTGCCAGCAGCTTGGAAGGGGGACAGGTTAGCAATCAGCCCCAGCATTTT.

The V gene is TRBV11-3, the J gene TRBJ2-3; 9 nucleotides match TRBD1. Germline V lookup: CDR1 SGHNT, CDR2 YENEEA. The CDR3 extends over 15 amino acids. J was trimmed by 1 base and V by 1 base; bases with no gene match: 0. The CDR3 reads CASSLGTGGTDTQYF. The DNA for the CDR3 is TGTGCCAGCAGCTTAGGGACAGGGGGCACAGATACGCAGTATTTT.

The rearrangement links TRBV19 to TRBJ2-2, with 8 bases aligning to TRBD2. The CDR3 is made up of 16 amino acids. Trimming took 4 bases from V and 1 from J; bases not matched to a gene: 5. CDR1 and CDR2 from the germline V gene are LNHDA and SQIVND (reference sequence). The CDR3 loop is CASSTGTSMNTGELFF. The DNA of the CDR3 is TGTGCCAGTAGTACCGGGACTAGTATGAACACCGGGGAGCTGTTTTTT.

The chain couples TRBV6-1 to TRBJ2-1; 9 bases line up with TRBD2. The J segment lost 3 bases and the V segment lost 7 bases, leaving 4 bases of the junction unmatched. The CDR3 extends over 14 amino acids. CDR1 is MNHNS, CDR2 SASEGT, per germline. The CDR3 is CASTQRGDYNEQFF. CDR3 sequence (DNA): TGTGCCAGCACTCAGCGGGGGGACTACAATGAGCAGTTCTTC.

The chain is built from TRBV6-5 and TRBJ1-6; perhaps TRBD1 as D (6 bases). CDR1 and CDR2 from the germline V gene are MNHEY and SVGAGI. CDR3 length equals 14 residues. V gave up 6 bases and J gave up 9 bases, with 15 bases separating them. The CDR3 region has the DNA TGTGCCAGCAGCCCCCAGGGGATCAGTTCACCCCTCCACTTT. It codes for CASSPQGISSPLHF.

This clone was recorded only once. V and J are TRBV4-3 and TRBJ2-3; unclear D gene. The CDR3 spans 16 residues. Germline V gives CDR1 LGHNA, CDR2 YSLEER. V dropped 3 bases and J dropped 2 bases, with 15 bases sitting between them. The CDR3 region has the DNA TGCGCCAGCAGCCAGGCACAACCTCCTACCACAGATACGCAGTATTTT. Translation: CASSQAQPPTTDTQYF.

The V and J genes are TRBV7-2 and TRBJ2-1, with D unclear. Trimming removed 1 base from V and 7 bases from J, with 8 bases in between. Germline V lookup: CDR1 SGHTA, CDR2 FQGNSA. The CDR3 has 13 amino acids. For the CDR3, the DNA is TGTGCCAGCAGCTTAGTACACAGAAATGAGCAGTTCTTC. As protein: CASSLVHRNEQFF.

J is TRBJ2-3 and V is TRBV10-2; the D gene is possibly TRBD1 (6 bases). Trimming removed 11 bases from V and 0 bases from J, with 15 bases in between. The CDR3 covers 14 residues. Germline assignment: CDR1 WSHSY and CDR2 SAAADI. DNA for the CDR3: TGCGCCTCCGCCCACAGGGCTAGCACAGATACGCAGTATTTT. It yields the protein CASAHRASTDTQYF.

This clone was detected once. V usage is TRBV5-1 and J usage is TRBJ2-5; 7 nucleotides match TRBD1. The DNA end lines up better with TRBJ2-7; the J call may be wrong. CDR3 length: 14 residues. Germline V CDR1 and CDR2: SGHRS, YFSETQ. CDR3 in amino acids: CASSLRDRSYEQYF. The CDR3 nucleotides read TGCGCCAGCAGCTTGCGGGACAGAAGCTACGAGCAGTACTTC.